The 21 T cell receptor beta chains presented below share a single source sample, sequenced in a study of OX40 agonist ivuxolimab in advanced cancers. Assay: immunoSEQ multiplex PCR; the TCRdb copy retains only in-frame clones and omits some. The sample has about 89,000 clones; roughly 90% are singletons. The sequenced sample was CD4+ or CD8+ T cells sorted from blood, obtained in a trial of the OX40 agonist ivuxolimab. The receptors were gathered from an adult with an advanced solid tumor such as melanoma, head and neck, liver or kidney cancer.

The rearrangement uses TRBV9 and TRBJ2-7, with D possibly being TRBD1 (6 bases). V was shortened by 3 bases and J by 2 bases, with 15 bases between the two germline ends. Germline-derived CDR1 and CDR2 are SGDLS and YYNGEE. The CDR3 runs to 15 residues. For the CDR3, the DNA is TGTGCCAGCAGCGCACTGGACAGCTCGACCTACGAGCAGTACTTC. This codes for CASSALDSSTYEQYF.

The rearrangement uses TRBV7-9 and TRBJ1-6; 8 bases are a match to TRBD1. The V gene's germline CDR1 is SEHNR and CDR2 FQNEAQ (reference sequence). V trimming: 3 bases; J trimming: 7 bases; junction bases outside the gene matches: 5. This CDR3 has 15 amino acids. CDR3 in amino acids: CASSFGTGGNSPLHF. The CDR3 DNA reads TGTGCCAGCAGCTTTGGTACAGGGGGGAATTCACCCCTCCACTTT.

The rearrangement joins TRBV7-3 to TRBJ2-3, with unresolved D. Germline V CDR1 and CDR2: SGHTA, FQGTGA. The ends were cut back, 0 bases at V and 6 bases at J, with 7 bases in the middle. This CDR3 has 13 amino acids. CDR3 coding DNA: TGTGCCAGCAGCTTAACGAATGAGGATACGCAGTATTTT. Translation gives CASSLTNEDTQYF.

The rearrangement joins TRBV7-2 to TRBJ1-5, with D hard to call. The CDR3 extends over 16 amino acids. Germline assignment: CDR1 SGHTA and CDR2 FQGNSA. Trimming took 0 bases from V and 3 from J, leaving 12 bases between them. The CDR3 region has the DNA TGTGCCAGCAGCTTAGCTGTAGGGCCTACCAATCAGCCCCAGCATTTT. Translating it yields CASSLAVGPTNQPQHF.

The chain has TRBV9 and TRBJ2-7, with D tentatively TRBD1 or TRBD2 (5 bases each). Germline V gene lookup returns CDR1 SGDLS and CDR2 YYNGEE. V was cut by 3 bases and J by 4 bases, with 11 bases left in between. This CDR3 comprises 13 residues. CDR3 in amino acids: CASSGLWGYEQYF. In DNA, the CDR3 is TGTGCCAGCAGCGGACTTTGGGGGTACGAGCAGTACTTC.

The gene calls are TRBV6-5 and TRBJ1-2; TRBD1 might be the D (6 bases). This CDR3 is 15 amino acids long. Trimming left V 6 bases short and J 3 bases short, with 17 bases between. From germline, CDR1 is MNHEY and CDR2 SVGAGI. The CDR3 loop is CASRLTGLGYYGYTF. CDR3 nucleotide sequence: TGTGCCAGCAGACTTACAGGGCTGGGGTACTATGGCTACACCTTC.

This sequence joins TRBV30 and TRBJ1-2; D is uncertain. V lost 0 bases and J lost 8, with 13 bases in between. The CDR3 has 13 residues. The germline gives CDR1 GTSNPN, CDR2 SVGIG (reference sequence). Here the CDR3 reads CAWSVGGSQGYTF. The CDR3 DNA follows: TGTGCCTGGAGTGTAGGAGGGTCTCAGGGCTACACCTTC.

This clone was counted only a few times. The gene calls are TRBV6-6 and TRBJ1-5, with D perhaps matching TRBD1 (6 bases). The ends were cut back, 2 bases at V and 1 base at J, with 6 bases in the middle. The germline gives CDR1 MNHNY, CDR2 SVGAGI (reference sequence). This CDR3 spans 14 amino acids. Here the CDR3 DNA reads TGTGCCAGCAGTTACACAGGGAGCAATCAGCCCCAGCATTTT. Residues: CASSYTGSNQPQHF.

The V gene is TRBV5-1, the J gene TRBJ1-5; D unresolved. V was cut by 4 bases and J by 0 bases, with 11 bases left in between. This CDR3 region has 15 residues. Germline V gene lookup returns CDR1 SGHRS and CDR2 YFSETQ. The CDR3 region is CASSAGETSNQPQHF. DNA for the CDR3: TGCGCCAGCAGCGCCGGGGAGACTAGCAATCAGCCCCAGCATTTT.

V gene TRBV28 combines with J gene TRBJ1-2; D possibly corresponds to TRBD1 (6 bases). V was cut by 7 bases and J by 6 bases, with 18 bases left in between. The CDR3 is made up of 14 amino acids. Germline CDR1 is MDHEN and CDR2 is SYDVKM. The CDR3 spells CASTEGGRVDGYTF. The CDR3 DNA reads TGTGCCAGCACTGAGGGGGGCAGGGTTGATGGCTACACCTTC.

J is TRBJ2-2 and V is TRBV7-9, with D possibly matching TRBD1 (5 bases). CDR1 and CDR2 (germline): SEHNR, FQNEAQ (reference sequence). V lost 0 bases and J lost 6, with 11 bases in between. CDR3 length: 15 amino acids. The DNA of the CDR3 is TGTGCCAGCAGCTTAGCCAGGGTAGTGGCCGGGGAGCTGTTTTTT. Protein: CASSLARVVAGELFF.

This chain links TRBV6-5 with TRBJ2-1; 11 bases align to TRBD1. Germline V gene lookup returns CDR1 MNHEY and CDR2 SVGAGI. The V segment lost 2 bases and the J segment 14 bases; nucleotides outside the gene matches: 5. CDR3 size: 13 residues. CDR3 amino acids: CASSYPGDRGKFF. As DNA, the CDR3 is TGTGCCAGCAGTTACCCGGGGGACAGGGGGAAGTTCTTC.

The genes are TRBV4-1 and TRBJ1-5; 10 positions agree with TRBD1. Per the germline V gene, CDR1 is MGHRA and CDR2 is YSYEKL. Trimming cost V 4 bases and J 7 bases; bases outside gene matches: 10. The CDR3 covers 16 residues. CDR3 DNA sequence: TGCGCCAGCAGCCCCGGGACAGGGGAAGGTCGGCAGCCCCAGCATTTT. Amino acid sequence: CASSPGTGEGRQPQHF.

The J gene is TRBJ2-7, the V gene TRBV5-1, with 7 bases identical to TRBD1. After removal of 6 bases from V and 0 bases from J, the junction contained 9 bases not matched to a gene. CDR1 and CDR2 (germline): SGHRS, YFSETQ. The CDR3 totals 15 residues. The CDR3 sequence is CASTTGAPSSYEQYF. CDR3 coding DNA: TGCGCCAGCACCACAGGGGCCCCGAGCTCCTACGAGCAGTACTTC. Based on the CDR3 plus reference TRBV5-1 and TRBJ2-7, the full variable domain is KAGVTQTPRYLIKTRGQQVTLSCSPISGHRSVSWYQQTPGQGLQFLFEYFSETQRNKGNFPGRFSGRQFSNSRSEMNVSTLELGDSALYLCASTTGAPSSYEQYFGPGTRLTVT.

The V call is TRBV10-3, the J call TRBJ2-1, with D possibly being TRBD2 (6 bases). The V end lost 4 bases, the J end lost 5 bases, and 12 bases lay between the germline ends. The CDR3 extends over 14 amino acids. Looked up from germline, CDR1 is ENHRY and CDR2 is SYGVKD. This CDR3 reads CAISAGVADNEQFF. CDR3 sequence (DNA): TGTGCCATCAGTGCGGGGGTAGCGGACAATGAGCAGTTCTTC.

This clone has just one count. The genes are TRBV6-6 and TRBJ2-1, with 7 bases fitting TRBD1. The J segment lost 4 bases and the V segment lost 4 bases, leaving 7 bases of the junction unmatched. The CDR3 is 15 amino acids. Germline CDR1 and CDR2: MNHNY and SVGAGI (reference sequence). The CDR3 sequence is CASSSTGQLYNEQFF. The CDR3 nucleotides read TGTGCCAGCAGTTCAACGGGACAGTTGTACAATGAGCAGTTCTTC.

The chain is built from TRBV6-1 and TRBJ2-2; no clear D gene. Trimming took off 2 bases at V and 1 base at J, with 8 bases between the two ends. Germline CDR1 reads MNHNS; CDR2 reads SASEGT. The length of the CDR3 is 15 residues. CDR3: CASSESGGNTGELFF. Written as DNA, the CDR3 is TGTGCCAGCAGTGAAAGTGGCGGGAACACCGGGGAGCTGTTTTTT.

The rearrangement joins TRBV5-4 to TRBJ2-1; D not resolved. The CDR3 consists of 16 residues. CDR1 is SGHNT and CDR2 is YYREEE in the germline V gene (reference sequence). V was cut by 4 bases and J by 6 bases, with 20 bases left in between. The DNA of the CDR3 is TGTGCCAGCAGCCTACTGGACCGCGGCACGGGCAATGAGCAGTTCTTC. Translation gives CASSLLDRGTGNEQFF. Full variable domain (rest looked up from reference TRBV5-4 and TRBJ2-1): ETGVTQSPTHLIKTRGQQVTLRCSSQSGHNTVSWYQQALGQGPQFIFQYYREEENGRGNFPPRFSGLQFPNYSSELNVNALELDDSALYLCASSLLDRGTGNEQFFGPGTRLTVL.

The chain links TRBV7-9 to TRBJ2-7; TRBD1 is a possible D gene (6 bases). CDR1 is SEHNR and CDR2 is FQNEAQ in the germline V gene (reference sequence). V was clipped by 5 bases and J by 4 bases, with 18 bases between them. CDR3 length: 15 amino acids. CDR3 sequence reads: CASSPKTGTGYEQYF. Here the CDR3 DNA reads TGTGCCAGCAGCCCTAAAACAGGGACGGGTTACGAGCAGTACTTC.

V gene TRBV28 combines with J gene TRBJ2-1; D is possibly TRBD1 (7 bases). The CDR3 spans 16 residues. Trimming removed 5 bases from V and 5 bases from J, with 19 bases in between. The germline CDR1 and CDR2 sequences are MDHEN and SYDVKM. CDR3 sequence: CASSRGQGGPDNEQFF. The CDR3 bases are TGTGCCAGCAGTCGGGGTCAGGGGGGCCCCGACAATGAGCAGTTCTTC.

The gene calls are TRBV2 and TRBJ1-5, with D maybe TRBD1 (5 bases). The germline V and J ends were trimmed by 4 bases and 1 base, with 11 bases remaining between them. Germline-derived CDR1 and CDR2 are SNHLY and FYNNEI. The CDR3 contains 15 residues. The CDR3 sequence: CASSGPGASNQPQHF. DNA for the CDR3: TGTGCCAGCAGTGGACCCGGGGCCAGCAATCAGCCCCAGCATTTT.